This T cell receptor beta chain was sequenced during a study of PD-1 blockade in classical Hodgkin lymphoma (dated by TCRdb to about 2020). A note on the overall study: Nivolumab dosing was 3 mg/kg intravenously every 2 weeks, continuing until either disease progression or unacceptable toxicity. The study used CyTOF and TCR beta sequencing to define a peripheral blood immune signature of response to PD-1 blockade in classical Hodgkin lymphoma. Summary of the overall study and its limitations: Patients starting nivolumab less than 1 year after ASCT had lower diversity and were excluded from later analyses to avoid confounding by immune reconstitution. Baseline TCR diversity was reported as lower in newly diagnosed patients than in healthy donors, and lower still in relapsed/refractory patients. A significant rise by C4D1 was seen in CD4+ but not CD8+ TCR diversity (p=0.0027 vs p=0.16), with the rise being most apparent in complete responders (p=0.02). Among trial patients, those achieving complete response had baseline diversity similar to that of newly diagnosed patients, while diversity was significantly lower in partial responders and progressors. Only a single clinical trial cohort was studied, and what caused the repertoire differences, possibly disease activity or prior therapy, remained undefined.

The sample's time point label is to be understood as: cycle 1 day 1 (C1D1), immediately before nivolumab initiation. Relapse after autologous stem cell transplantation had occurred in all trial patients, and cohorts A, B and C were distinguished by prior brentuximab vedotin exposure. A total of around 59 patients with relapsed/refractory classical Hodgkin lymphoma made up the trial cohort, and each patient's best overall response was complete response, partial response or progressive disease. In the multi-cohort phase II CheckMate 205 trial, trial patients received single-agent nivolumab. An independent review committee assessed best overall response by applying the 2007 International Working Group response criteria. PBMCs from the trial were collected at three points: immediately before nivolumab initiation (C1D1), and during therapy at cycle 2 day 1 and cycle 4 day 1. Peripheral blood was collected in 8 mL Vacutainer Cell Preparation Tubes, from which PBMCs were isolated by centrifugation and then cryopreserved.

A word on this clone: What antigen it recognizes has not been identified. No much larger clonotype is one base removed from it; base qualities were not supplied.

The Qiagen DNeasy kit was used to extract genomic DNA from unsorted PBMCs and from the negatively selected CD4+ and CD8+ fractions. Amplification of TCR beta CDR3 regions was done by immunoSEQ multiplex PCR with primers that anneal to V and J segments. A synthetic immune receptor repertoire was used to minimize amplification bias, and remaining bias was computationally removed after sequencing. In the original analysis: Custom Python scripts were used to quantify repertoire diversity as the Shannon entropy index. Unsorted, CD4+ and CD8+ repertoires were examined separately, except in combined analyses, for which CD4+ and CD8+ sequences were merged in silico. Clonal expansion was defined as at least a 2-fold frequency increase after treatment relative to C1D1, with a pseudocount of 0.5 for undetected baseline clones. Clones with 0 or 1 copy at C1D1 were defined as singleton clones, while clones with 2 or more copies were defined as non-singleton clones. Clones expanded in unsorted samples were assigned a CD4+, CD8+ or unknown annotation through matching of protein sequences in sorted samples from the same patient. Wilcoxon tests were applied to paired samples to test diversity changes from C1D1 to C4D1. Drawn from immuneACCESS, this table holds only the in-frame rearrangements with V and J called that TCRdb kept. Clones are partly lost; checked studies trace under half to an unresolved V gene and leave the rest unexplained. Clone size and V and J calls were adopted from that table, with D and trimming inferred from the DNA. For this sample there are more than 15,000 clones; about 81% appear just once. The biggest ten clones account for about 5% of the sample.

This clonotype was obtained from a human donor with classical Hodgkin lymphoma. Material: peripheral blood mononuclear cells (PBMCs), obtained at baseline.

CDR3 reads: CASSWRGLNQETQYF. The nucleotides are TGTGCCAGCAGCTGGCGGGGGCTGAACCAAGAGACCCAGTACTTC. The V and J segments used are TRBV5-4 and TRBJ2-5; TRBD2 could be the D gene, as 7 bases match. Inclusive of the bounding cysteine and phenylalanine, the CDR3 is 15 residues long. Only the CDR3 part of the read is kept: 45 bases, read in frame from the first base. According to the germline V gene (reference sequence), CDR1 reads SGHNT and CDR2 reads YYREEE. V drops 3 bases and J drops 0 bases, leaving 12 bases in between.